This T cell receptor (beta chain) originates from a study of T cell repertoires in cytomegalovirus infection. Germline-derived CDR1 and CDR2 are MNHNY and SVGAGI (reference sequence). The CDR3 loop spans 15 amino acids. The V and J ends lost 7 bases and 4 bases, in that order; junction bases with no gene match: 8. In TCRdb, the reads were re-called with MiXCR into one record per CDR3 protein. The sample shows roughly 720,000 distinct CDR3 sequences, 35% of them seen only once. This clonotype was recorded a few times. The J gene is TRBJ2-2, the V gene TRBV6-6; 8 nucleotides match TRBD1. Sequencing was carried out using PBMCs. This TCR came from a human donor in good health (CMV status not recorded). Some clones in this sample may be carry-over from other donors' samples. The CDR3 region is CASTSGGAGTGELFF. The CDR3 DNA reads TGTGCCAGCACCTCAGGGGGCGCAGGCACCGGGGAGCTGTTTTTT.